These 32 T cell receptor beta chains were all obtained from the same sample, sequenced in a study of control samples from healthy donors and cancer patients. Produced via immunoSEQ multiplex PCR; TCRdb's table is partial and in-frame only. The sample shows over 150,000 clones, approximately 94% of them seen only once. Sequences were obtained from PBMCs. All receptors come from a man in his sixties with colorectal cancer.

The CDR3 sequence is CASSRLRQGGGGGYTF. Written as DNA, the CDR3 is TGTGCCAGCAGCCGTTTACGACAGGGGGGCGGAGGAGGCTACACCTTC. The rearrangement joins TRBV7-8 to TRBJ1-2, with 9 bases lining up with TRBD1. Germline CDR1 reads SGHVS; CDR2 reads FQNEAQ. Trimming at V came to 5 bases and at J to 8 bases, leaving 15 bases not matched to a gene. The CDR3 contains 16 residues.

This chain joins TRBV5-3 and TRBJ2-7; D gene uncertain. Being an ORF, TRBV5-3 has a function that is uncertain. The V end was cut by 3 bases, the J end by 0 bases, with 13 bases between. The CDR3 is 15 amino acids. This chain's CDR3 is CARSSLDSYSYEQYF. Written as DNA, the CDR3 is TGTGCCAGAAGCTCTTTAGACTCCTACTCCTACGAGCAGTACTTC.

V gene TRBV5-1 combines with J gene TRBJ2-3, with D possibly being TRBD2 (5 bases). The CDR3 contains 15 residues. V lost 5 bases to trimming and J lost 4 bases, with 17 bases between them. Germline V gene data show CDR1 as SGHRS and CDR2 as YFSETQ. CDR3 DNA sequence: TGCGCCAGCAGTTCTGGCCGGGGATTCTCAGATACGCAGTATTTT. As protein: CASSSGRGFSDTQYF. Using reference TRBV5-1 and TRBJ2-3 for the parts outside the CDR3, the full variable domain is KAGVTQTPRYLIKTRGQQVTLSCSPISGHRSVSWYQQTPGQGLQFLFEYFSETQRNKGNFPGRFSGRQFSNSRSEMNVSTLELGDSALYLCASSSGRGFSDTQYFGPGTRLTVL.

The V gene is TRBV19, the J gene TRBJ2-1; 9 positions match TRBD1. This CDR3 spans 14 amino acids. Germline V lookup: CDR1 LNHDA, CDR2 SQIVND (reference sequence). The J segment lost 1 base and the V segment lost 6 bases, leaving 1 base of the junction unmatched. CDR3 sequence (DNA): TGTGCCAGTAGGGGGACAGGGTCCTACAATGAGCAGTTCTTC. Amino acids: CASRGTGSYNEQFF. The full variable domain, completed using reference TRBV19 and TRBJ2-1, is DGGITQSPKYLFRKEGQNVTLSCEQNLNHDAMYWYRQDPGQGLRLIYYSQIVNDFQKGDIAEGYSVSREKKESFPLTVTSAQKNPTAFYLCASRGTGSYNEQFFGPGTRLTVL.

V and J are TRBV6-5 and TRBJ1-4, with TRBD1 identical over 10 bases. With 8 bases clipped from V and 7 bases from J, the junction kept 4 bases outside the gene matches. Germline V lookup: CDR1 MNHEY, CDR2 SVGAGI. The CDR3 is 13 amino acids. The chain's CDR3 is CASETGGLEKLFF. The CDR3 nucleotides read TGTGCCAGCGAGACAGGGGGCCTTGAAAAACTGTTTTTT.

V usage is TRBV7-2 and J usage is TRBJ2-7, with D possibly being TRBD1 (5 bases). Looked up from germline, CDR1 is SGHTA and CDR2 is FQGNSA. The CDR3 contains 13 residues. V was pared by 1 base and J by 5 bases, with 9 bases between. Written as DNA, the CDR3 is TGTGCCAGCAGCTTAGGTCTCAGGGACGAGCAGTACTTC. It specifies CASSLGLRDEQYF.

V is TRBV3-1 (or the pseudogene TRBV3-2) and J is TRBJ1-2, with 8 bases aligning to TRBD1. Germline CDR1 reads LGHDT; CDR2 reads YNNKEL (reference sequence). The CDR3 covers 14 residues. J gave up 7 bases and V 2 bases, and 6 bases lay outside the gene matches. The DNA of the CDR3 is TGTGCCAGCAGCCAAAGGACAGGGAATCTTGGCTACACCTTC. Its translation is CASSQRTGNLGYTF.

The rearrangement uses TRBV4-1 and TRBJ2-2, with D possibly matching TRBD1 (6 bases). This CDR3 has 16 amino acids. V gave up 1 base and J gave up 4 bases, with 13 bases separating them. Germline V gene sequence: CDR1 MGHRA, CDR2 YSYEKL. The DNA of the CDR3 is TGCGCCAGCAGCCAAGTTCACAGGGTAGTCACCGGGGAGCTGTTTTTT. The encoded protein is CASSQVHRVVTGELFF.

This chain uses TRBV14 with TRBJ2-3, with 8 bases that match TRBD1. This CDR3 region has 15 residues. Germline assignment: CDR1 SGHDN and CDR2 FVKESK. Trimming took 4 bases from V and 5 from J; bases not matched to a gene: 8. CDR3 coding DNA: TGTGCCAGCAGCCGAAGGACAGGGAAGGGAGATACGCAGTATTTT. Translating gives CASSRRTGKGDTQYF.

The CDR3: CASKGGDRYEQFF. Here the CDR3 DNA reads TGTGCCAGCAAGGGGGGAGACCGGTATGAGCAGTTCTTC. The rearrangement links TRBV27 to TRBJ2-1, with D perhaps matching TRBD1 or TRBD2 (6 bases each). CDR3 length: 13 residues. CDR1 and CDR2 from the germline V gene are MNHEY and SMNVEV (reference sequence). The V gene lost 7 bases and the J gene lost 8 bases, with 15 bases spanning the gap.

V gene TRBV6-1 combines with J gene TRBJ1-1; D is undetermined. This CDR3 has 13 amino acids. Germline V gene data show CDR1 as MNHNS and CDR2 as SASEGT. Trimming left V 1 base short and J 4 bases short, with 7 bases between. The CDR3 sequence: CASSEGRSTEAFF. Written as DNA, the CDR3 is TGTGCCAGCAGTGAAGGGAGGTCCACTGAAGCTTTCTTT.

The rearrangement joins TRBV7-2 to TRBJ2-1; 8 bases match TRBD2. This CDR3 is built from 18 residues. The trim removed 1 base at V and 5 bases at J, leaving 13 bases unmatched. In germline, CDR1 is SGHTA, CDR2 FQGNSA. CDR3 protein: CASSLGPLRGGRNNEQFF. DNA for the CDR3: TGTGCCAGCAGCTTAGGTCCCCTACGGGGGGGCCGGAACAATGAGCAGTTCTTC.

This clone was found a few times. The gene calls are TRBV19 and TRBJ2-3; 7 bases agree with TRBD1. V dropped 7 bases and J dropped 8; count of bases not matched to a gene: 12. From germline, CDR1 is LNHDA and CDR2 SQIVND (reference sequence). There are 14 residues in the CDR3. The CDR3 DNA sequence: TGTGCCAGTACCTCGACAGGGTTAAGAGGTACGCAGTATTTT. It yields the protein CASTSTGLRGTQYF.

The DNA of the CDR3 is TGTGCCAGCAGCTTAGCCGCTAGCGGGGGGCCCGGGGAGCTGTTTTTT. Translating gives CASSLAASGGPGELFF. The chain combines TRBV11-3 with TRBJ1-3, with 11 bases that match TRBD2. Judging by the DNA end, TRBJ2-2 fits better; the J call may be wrong. The CDR3 spans 16 residues. The V gene's germline CDR1 is SGHNT and CDR2 YENEEA.

The rearrangement uses TRBV6-5 and TRBJ1-2; TRBD1 might be the D (5 bases). Germline V gene lookup returns CDR1 MNHEY and CDR2 SVGAGI. V lost 8 bases and J 3 bases, leaving 16 bases between the germline ends. The CDR3 totals 14 residues. This CDR3 is CASSDEAGYYGYTF. The CDR3 DNA reads TGTGCCAGCTCCGACGAGGCAGGGTACTATGGCTACACCTTC.

This rearrangement joins TRBV6-5 to TRBJ1-1; TRBD1 is a possible D gene (6 bases). Trimming cost V 6 bases and J 3 bases, with 14 bases left between them. Per the germline V gene, CDR1 is MNHEY and CDR2 is SVGAGI. This CDR3 has 14 residues. The CDR3 loop reads CASRAQGFHTEAFF. CDR3 coding DNA: TGTGCCAGCAGAGCACAGGGTTTTCACACTGAAGCTTTCTTT.

The V call is TRBV4-1, the J call TRBJ1-1; 8 nucleotides agree with TRBD1. V dropped 1 base and J dropped 3; count of bases not matched to a gene: 4. The length of the CDR3 is 15 residues. Germline V lookup: CDR1 MGHRA, CDR2 YSYEKL. The CDR3 DNA reads TGCGCCAGCAGCCAAGTCCACAGGGGGGACACTGAAGCTTTCTTT. Its protein is CASSQVHRGDTEAFF.

The rearrangement links TRBV5-4 to TRBJ1-1, with D hard to call. Germline lookup yields CDR1 SGHNT and CDR2 YYREEE (reference sequence). The V end lost 2 bases, the J end lost 2 bases, and 10 bases lay between the germline ends. The CDR3 is 14 residues long. The CDR3 loop is CASSLGLINTEAFF. In DNA, the CDR3 is TGTGCCAGCAGCTTAGGGTTGATTAACACTGAAGCTTTCTTT.

This chain uses TRBV10-3 with TRBJ1-5, with D unresolved. V lost 8 bases, J lost 0 bases, and 8 bases lay in between. CDR3 size: 13 residues. Germline V gene lookup returns CDR1 ENHRY and CDR2 SYGVKD. CDR3 in DNA: TGTGCCATCGCCTTGAGTAGCAATCAGCCCCAGCATTTT. As protein: CAIALSSNQPQHF.

The chain is built from TRBV7-9 and TRBJ2-7, with 8 bases matching TRBD1. The CDR3 contains 15 residues. Per the germline V gene, CDR1 is SEHNR and CDR2 is FQNEAQ (reference sequence). V lost 4 bases to trimming and J lost 4 bases; unmatched junction nucleotides: 9. The CDR3 is CASSSRRGRGYEQYF. Written as DNA, the CDR3 is TGTGCCAGCAGCTCCCGCAGGGGGCGAGGATACGAGCAGTACTTC.

The rearrangement joins TRBV19 to TRBJ1-5, with 7 bases that match TRBD1. Germline lookup yields CDR1 LNHDA and CDR2 SQIVND (reference sequence). This CDR3 contains 15 residues. The trim removed 6 bases at V and 0 bases at J, leaving 5 bases unmatched. The DNA of the CDR3 is TGTGCCAGTAGCGGACAGGCGTATAGCAATCAGCCCCAGCATTTT. It is translated as CASSGQAYSNQPQHF.

The CDR3 reads CASSELSGDTGELFF. CDR3 DNA: TGTGCCAGCAGTGAATTATCGGGAGACACCGGGGAGCTGTTTTTT. V usage is TRBV25-1 and J usage is TRBJ2-2; the D gene is possibly TRBD2 (6 bases). Germline loops: CDR1 MGHDK, CDR2 SYGVNS. The CDR3 spans 15 residues. Trimming took off 1 base at V and 3 bases at J, with 9 bases between the two ends.

The chain couples TRBV10-3 to TRBJ1-5, with 8 bases that match TRBD1. Germline CDR1 and CDR2: ENHRY and SYGVKD. Trimming took 3 bases from V and 6 from J; bases not matched to a gene: 4. This CDR3 comprises 14 residues. The CDR3 spells CAISEPDRAQPQHF. CDR3 bases: TGTGCCATCAGTGAACCGGACAGGGCTCAGCCCCAGCATTTT.

This chain connects TRBV6-2 or TRBV6-3 to TRBJ1-5, with 7 bases fitting TRBD1. Germline trimming cut 5 bases from V and 5 bases from J; bases unmatched to any gene: 3. This CDR3 spans 13 amino acids. CDR1 MNHEY and CDR2 SVGEGT come from the germline V gene. This CDR3 is CASSDRADQPQHF. The DNA for the CDR3 is TGTGCCAGCAGTGACAGGGCCGATCAGCCCCAGCATTTT.

The chain carries TRBV6-5 and TRBJ2-2; D is unresolved. Germline CDR1 is MNHEY and CDR2 is SVGAGI. The CDR3 has 14 residues. V dropped 0 bases and J dropped 6 bases, with 8 bases sitting between them. This chain's CDR3 is CASSYSIGSGELFF. CDR3 coding DNA: TGTGCCAGCAGTTACTCGATCGGGTCCGGGGAGCTGTTTTTT.

This clone was recorded once. J is TRBJ1-1 and V is TRBV2, with D perhaps TRBD1 (5 bases). The CDR3 runs 14 residues. CDR1 is SNHLY and CDR2 is FYNNEI in the germline V gene. The germline V and J ends were trimmed by 7 bases and 1 base, with 13 bases remaining between them. CDR3 coding DNA: TGTGCCAGCACTCTAGAGAGGGGGAACACTGAAGCTTTCTTT. As protein: CASTLERGNTEAFF.

The genes are TRBV6-5 and TRBJ1-4, with 7 bases fitting TRBD1. The CDR3 runs 13 residues. CDR1 is MNHEY, CDR2 SVGAGI, per germline. J was trimmed by 14 bases and V by 6 bases; bases with no gene match: 12. CDR3: CASRDYRGRGLFF. The DNA of the CDR3 is TGTGCCAGCAGGGATTACAGGGGAAGGGGGCTGTTTTTT.

The chain carries TRBV6-2 or TRBV6-3 and TRBJ2-2; D possibly matches TRBD1 or TRBD2 (5 bases each). Per germline, CDR1 MNHEY and CDR2 SVGEGT. This CDR3 contains 15 residues. The V end was cut by 5 bases, the J end by 0 bases, with 10 bases between. DNA of the CDR3: TGTGCCAGCAGTGATCTGGGACCGAACACCGGGGAGCTGTTTTTT. Amino acid sequence: CASSDLGPNTGELFF.

V gene TRBV7-2 combines with J gene TRBJ2-3; TRBD1 might be the D (5 bases). There are 14 residues in the CDR3. V was shortened by 6 bases and J by 1 base, with 11 bases between the two germline ends. In germline, CDR1 is SGHTA, CDR2 FQGNSA. The CDR3 coding sequence is TGTGCCAGCAGTTTCGGACAAGGCACAGATACGCAGTATTTT. Translation: CASSFGQGTDTQYF.

This chain links TRBV25-1 with TRBJ2-3; D might be TRBD1 or TRBD2, each matching 5 bases. CDR1 MGHDK and CDR2 SYGVNS come from the germline V gene. V was clipped by 5 bases and J by 2 bases, with 14 bases between them. The CDR3 extends over 15 amino acids. CDR3: CASSPPGRLTDTQYF. Here the CDR3 DNA reads TGTGCCAGCAGTCCTCCGGGACGCCTCACAGATACGCAGTATTTT.

V usage is TRBV2 and J usage is TRBJ1-1; the match to TRBD1 covers 9 bases. This CDR3 contains 14 residues. Germline CDR1 reads SNHLY; CDR2 reads FYNNEI. V shed 7 bases and J 0 bases; nucleotides not matched to a gene: 3. CDR3 bases: TGTGCCAGCAAGGGGACAGGGTTGAACACTGAAGCTTTCTTT. It is translated as CASKGTGLNTEAFF.

The rearrangement joins TRBV7-9 to TRBJ1-1; D is possibly TRBD1 (5 bases). Germline assignment: CDR1 SEHNR and CDR2 FQNEAQ (reference sequence). This CDR3 spans 14 amino acids. Trimming left V 5 bases short and J 5 bases short, with 15 bases between. CDR3 protein: CASSLVGGVTEAFF. The CDR3 DNA reads as TGTGCCAGCAGCCTCGTAGGAGGGGTAACTGAAGCTTTCTTT.